Below are 4 T cell receptor beta chains sequenced from a single sample in a study of a mutant IDH1 vaccine in newly diagnosed glioma. Antigens for these TCRs are unknown. Profiled with immunoSEQ multiplex PCR; TCRdb holds only in-frame clones, not every one. This sample has some 59,000 clones; approximately 90% occur once, and the top ten carry 1.9%. Indicated time point: week 11, during vaccination. The study gave 300 ug of mutant IDH1 20-mer peptide per vaccine dose, with topical imiquimod. Sequenced material: PBMCs, taken from a glioma patient whose treatment included an IDH1 peptide vaccine. The receptor source for this set is a man aged 40-50 years with glioma.

This rearrangement joins TRBV11-2 to TRBJ1-2, with D perhaps matching TRBD1 (6 bases). This CDR3 is 15 amino acids long. The germline CDR1 and CDR2 sequences are SGHAT and FQNNGV. With 5 bases removed from V and 5 bases from J, the gap between germline ends came to 18 bases. CDR3 nucleotide sequence: TGTGCCAGCAGCGCCAGACTCGGACAGAATTATGGCTACACCTTC. It specifies CASSARLGQNYGYTF.

J is TRBJ1-2 and V is TRBV10-3, with 9 bases lining up with TRBD1. Per the germline V gene, CDR1 is ENHRY and CDR2 is SYGVKD. With V trimmed by 0 bases and J by 2 bases, 10 bases remained unmatched. The CDR3 is 18 amino acids. CDR3 DNA sequence: TGTGCCATCAGTGAGTCACTACTATCCGACAGGGGGAACTATGGCTACACCTTC. The encoded protein is CAISESLLSDRGNYGYTF.

This clone showed up just a few times. This chain uses TRBV7-3 with TRBJ2-3; a possible D gene is TRBD2 (6 bases). This CDR3 region has 15 residues. V lost 5 bases, J lost 2 bases, and 14 bases lay in between. Germline loops: CDR1 SGHTA, CDR2 FQGTGA. DNA for the CDR3: TGTGCCAGCAGCCACTATCGGGGGTACACAGATACGCAGTATTTT. Translating it yields CASSHYRGYTDTQYF.

The chain uses TRBV30 and TRBJ1-6, with D perhaps matching TRBD1 (5 bases). V shed 5 bases and J shed 6 bases, with 26 bases lying between them. Germline loops: CDR1 GTSNPN, CDR2 SVGIG (reference sequence). This CDR3 spans 18 amino acids. CDR3 region: CAWELGGDILRSNSPLHF. DNA for the CDR3: TGTGCCTGGGAACTCGGGGGAGATATACTAAGGAGTAATTCACCCCTCCACTTT. Filled out from reference TRBV30 and TRBJ1-6, the complete variable domain reads SQTIHQWPATLVQPVGSPLSLECTVEGTSNPNLYWYRQAAGRGLQLLFYSVGIGQISSEVPQNLSASRPQDRQFILSSKKLLLSDSGFYLCAWELGGDILRSNSPLHFGNGTRLTVT.